This T cell receptor (beta chain) was found in a study of T cells in Graves' hyperthyroidism and ophthalmopathy. This clonotype was seen repeatedly, ten times or more. The source material, RNA transcripts, was used to amplify TCR beta CDR3 regions. RT-PCR in the first round (using the HTBI primer set) targeted the TCR CDR3. TCRdb passed the multiplex PCR reads through MiXCR, listing each CDR3 protein once. The repertoire consists of 400,000 to 550,000 distinct CDR3 sequences, with under 15% occurring once and the leading ten covering over 15%. The CDR3 is made up of 15 amino acids. The V segment lost 6 bases and the J segment 2 bases; nucleotides outside the gene matches: 9. The germline CDR1 and CDR2 sequences are DFQATT and SNEGSKA (reference sequence). These patients, aged 18 to 65, had recently diagnosed hyperthyroidism lasting under 2 months.

This TCR came from a woman aged 18-29 years with Graves' hyperthyroidism. Sequencing input: blood. The chain is built from TRBV20-1 and TRBJ1-5, with 8 nucleotides matching TRBD1. The DNA of the CDR3 is TGCAGTGCCGAGGACAGGGCTGGCCGCAATCAGCCCCAGCATTTT. Translating it yields CSAEDRAGRNQPQHF.